The 24 T cell receptor beta chains below come from one sample, sequenced in a study of beta chain features in type 1 diabetes. Study-wide points: When Type 1 diabetes patients were examined, their TCRB CDR3s proved moderately but significantly shorter in all four CD4+ subsets.

Antigen specificity for these receptors is unknown. Expressed TCRB transcripts were sequenced, since all the RNA that had been isolated was reverse transcribed. Produced via immunoSEQ multiplex PCR; TCRdb's table is partial and in-frame only. The repertoire includes 600,000 to 700,000 clones, around 15% of them detected once, and 0.02% to 0.025% sits in the top ten. The sequenced sample was naive CD4+ T cells from blood. These receptors all stem from a young man with type 1 diabetes.

V usage is TRBV2 and J usage is TRBJ2-7; maybe TRBD1 (6 bases). Deletions cut 7 bases from V and 1 base from J, with 8 bases between. The CDR3 is 12 amino acids. CDR1 and CDR2 from the germline V gene are SNHLY and FYNNEI. The CDR3 sequence: CASIGQSYEQYF. DNA for the CDR3: TGTGCCAGCATAGGACAGTCCTACGAGCAGTACTTC.

The gene calls are TRBV4-1 and TRBJ1-5, with 7 bases that match TRBD1. This CDR3 is built from 18 residues. V was clipped by 1 base and J by 3 bases; unmatched bases: 12. Germline V lookup: CDR1 MGHRA, CDR2 YSYEKL. The CDR3 coding sequence is TGCGCCAGCAGCCAAGGGCCCCCTAGGACAGGCCCCAATCAGCCCCAGCATTTT. Encoded protein: CASSQGPPRTGPNQPQHF.

The gene calls are TRBV5-1 and TRBJ1-5; tentatively, D is TRBD1 (6 bases). The CDR3 is made up of 14 amino acids. V dropped 0 bases and J dropped 5 bases, with 9 bases sitting between them. The germline gives CDR1 SGHRS, CDR2 YFSETQ. As DNA, the CDR3 is TGCGCCAGCAGCTTGGGGACAGAAGATCAGCCCCAGCATTTT. Protein product: CASSLGTEDQPQHF. Looking up the rest from reference TRBV5-1 and TRBJ1-5 gives the full variable domain: KAGVTQTPRYLIKTRGQQVTLSCSPISGHRSVSWYQQTPGQGLQFLFEYFSETQRNKGNFPGRFSGRQFSNSRSEMNVSTLELGDSALYLCASSLGTEDQPQHFGDGTRLSIL.

This clone showed up just a few times. The chain joins TRBV30 to TRBJ2-7; D is unresolved. With 1 base removed from V and 3 bases from J, the gap between germline ends came to 7 bases. The CDR3 extends over 12 amino acids. Germline V lookup: CDR1 GTSNPN, CDR2 SVGIG (reference sequence). In DNA, the CDR3 is TGTGCCTGGAGTGACGTCGTCTACGAGCAGTACTTC. The encoded protein is CAWSDVVYEQYF. The complete variable domain, with remaining parts taken from reference TRBV30 and TRBJ2-7, reads SQTIHQWPATLVQPVGSPLSLECTVEGTSNPNLYWYRQAAGRGLQLLFYSVGIGQISSEVPQNLSASRPQDRQFILSSKKLLLSDSGFYLCAWSDVVYEQYFGPGTRLTVT.

J is TRBJ1-1 and V is TRBV11-3; D perhaps matches TRBD1 (5 bases). The V end lost 0 bases, the J end lost 7 bases, and 9 bases lay between the germline ends. The CDR3 contains 13 residues. Germline-derived CDR1 and CDR2 are SGHNT and YENEEA. The CDR3 here is CASSLEAQGEAFF. The CDR3 DNA reads as TGTGCCAGCAGCTTAGAGGCCCAGGGTGAAGCTTTCTTT.

This clone was detected a few times. The genes are TRBV30 and TRBJ1-4; D might be TRBD1 (5 bases). V was clipped by 3 bases and J by 7 bases, with 24 bases between them. The germline CDR1 and CDR2 sequences are GTSNPN and SVGIG (reference sequence). The CDR3 totals 17 residues. Here the CDR3 reads CAWSPGRIAVGGEKLFF. The CDR3 DNA reads TGTGCCTGGAGCCCCGGCAGAATAGCCGTCGGGGGTGAAAAACTGTTTTTT.

This clone was observed a handful of times. This chain joins TRBV7-9 and TRBJ1-2; D ambiguous. CDR1 is SEHNR, CDR2 FQNEAQ, per germline (reference sequence). The CDR3 extends over 14 amino acids. Trimming stripped 2 bases from V and 2 bases from J, with 9 bases between. In DNA form, the CDR3 reads TGTGCCAGCAGCTTATCGGCAGGAAACTATGGCTACACCTTC. It translates to CASSLSAGNYGYTF.

This clone was counted between two and nine times. Other DNA sequences of this sample code for an identical CDR3. This chain uses TRBV5-1 with TRBJ2-7; TRBD1 aligns across 9 bases. The CDR3 extends over 16 amino acids. V lost 0 bases, J lost 2 bases, and 6 bases stayed unmatched. Germline V CDR1 and CDR2: SGHRS, YFSETQ. CDR3 residues: CASSLGRDRVTYEQYF. The CDR3 DNA reads as TGCGCCAGCAGCTTGGGGCGGGACAGGGTAACCTACGAGCAGTACTTC.

V usage is TRBV11-2 and J usage is TRBJ1-2, with 7 bases lining up with TRBD1. The J segment lost 7 bases and the V segment lost 5 bases, leaving 7 bases of the junction unmatched. Germline-derived CDR1 and CDR2 are SGHAT and FQNNGV. This CDR3 comprises 13 residues. This CDR3 reads CASSPRQGSGYTF. The CDR3 DNA is TGTGCCAGCAGCCCCAGACAGGGTTCTGGCTACACCTTC.

The CDR3 spells CASMGQHSTEQYF. The CDR3, as DNA: TGTGCCAGCATGGGACAGCATAGTACTGAGCAGTACTTC. V gene TRBV27 combines with J gene TRBJ2-7, with 7 nucleotides matching TRBD1. V shed 7 bases and J 7 bases; nucleotides not matched to a gene: 10. Germline assignment: CDR1 MNHEY and CDR2 SMNVEV (reference sequence). The CDR3 length is 13 residues.

This clone was seen a handful of times. The V gene is TRBV11-2, the J gene TRBJ1-2; D may be TRBD1 (5 bases). This CDR3 is 11 amino acids long. Per the germline V gene, CDR1 is SGHAT and CDR2 is FQNNGV. V lost 5 bases and J 11 bases, leaving 12 bases between the germline ends. The CDR3 here is CASSPLQEYTF. The CDR3 nucleotides read TGTGCCAGCAGCCCCCTACAGGAGTACACCTTC.

This clone showed up just a few times. The gene calls are TRBV5-4 and TRBJ2-1; D unresolved. The CDR3 contains 15 residues. Germline CDR1 reads SGHNT; CDR2 reads YYREEE (reference sequence). Trimming pared 0 bases from V and 0 bases from J, leaving 7 bases between. CDR3 protein: CASSLVSASYNEQFF. DNA of the CDR3: TGTGCCAGCAGCTTGGTGTCAGCCTCCTACAATGAGCAGTTCTTC.

This clone was recorded a few times. CDR3 sequence reads: CASSQGRDRANYGYTF. CDR3 DNA: TGCGCCAGCAGCCAAGGGAGGGACAGGGCGAACTATGGCTACACCTTC. The V call is TRBV4-1, the J call TRBJ1-2, with TRBD1 matching over 9 bases. The germline V gene has CDR1 MGHRA and CDR2 YSYEKL. The V gene end was trimmed by 1 base and the J gene end by 2 bases; junction bases not matched to a gene: 5. This CDR3 contains 16 residues.

This clone was observed a handful of times. The chain recombines TRBV30 with TRBJ1-6; 7 bases align to TRBD1. This CDR3 spans 13 amino acids. CDR1 and CDR2 from the germline V gene are GTSNPN and SVGIG (reference sequence). With 5 bases clipped from V and 5 bases from J, the junction kept 3 bases outside the gene matches. This chain's CDR3 is CAWQGVNNSPLHF. CDR3 bases: TGTGCCTGGCAGGGGGTGAATAATTCACCCCTCCACTTT.

The chain carries TRBV30 and TRBJ1-5, with 8 positions matching TRBD1. Germline V lookup: CDR1 GTSNPN, CDR2 SVGIG (reference sequence). CDR3 length: 14 amino acids. Trimming removed 3 bases from V and 6 bases from J; junction bases left unmatched: 7. CDR3 nucleotides: TGTGCCTGGAGAGGACAGGGTCTAAGTCAGCCCCAGCATTTT. It codes for CAWRGQGLSQPQHF.

This chain uses TRBV5-8 with TRBJ2-1; the D gene is possibly TRBD2 (6 bases). Germline V gives CDR1 SGHTS, CDR2 YDEGEE. The CDR3 is 14 amino acids. V lost 6 bases and J lost 0, with 10 bases in between. CDR3 DNA: TGTGCCAGCAACCGGGACTTCTCCTACAATGAGCAGTTCTTC. Its translation is CASNRDFSYNEQFF.

This clone was observed a handful of times. The rearrangement uses TRBV11-3 and TRBJ2-1, with D possibly matching TRBD2 (5 bases). The V gene's germline CDR1 is SGHNT and CDR2 YENEEA. Trimming pared 2 bases from V and 0 bases from J, leaving 11 bases between. This CDR3 spans 16 amino acids. The CDR3 sequence is CASSLISGTSYNEQFF. CDR3 DNA: TGTGCCAGCAGCTTAATCTCGGGAACCTCCTACAATGAGCAGTTCTTC.

This clone was counted a few times. The chain couples TRBV4-1 to TRBJ2-1; D is ambiguous. Trimming shortened V by 6 bases and J by 9 bases, and 12 bases separated the two germline ends. CDR1 and CDR2 (germline): MGHRA, YSYEKL. The CDR3 runs 12 residues. This CDR3 reads CASSPPSIEQFF. In DNA, the CDR3 is TGCGCCAGCAGTCCCCCCTCCATTGAGCAGTTCTTC.

This sequence joins TRBV10-3 and TRBJ2-3; unclear D gene. The CDR3 is 14 amino acids. V lost 2 bases and J lost 2, with 8 bases in between. The germline V gene encodes CDR1 ENHRY and CDR2 SYGVKD. The CDR3 nucleotides read TGTGCCATCAGTGAGAGGATTGACACAGATACGCAGTATTTT. This sequence encodes CAISERIDTDTQYF.

V is TRBV9 and J is TRBJ2-3, with a possible D match to TRBD2 (6 bases). The CDR3 is 14 amino acids. CDR1 is SGDLS, CDR2 YYNGEE, per germline. The ends were cut back, 2 bases at V and 5 bases at J, with 12 bases in the middle. The CDR3 loop is CASSVAGTLDTQYF. In nucleotides, the CDR3 is TGTGCCAGCAGCGTGGCGGGGACTTTAGATACGCAGTATTTT.

The rearrangement joins TRBV30 to TRBJ2-3; D may be TRBD1 or TRBD2 (5 bases each). The CDR3 length is 14 residues. Germline V gene sequence: CDR1 GTSNPN, CDR2 SVGIG (reference sequence). Between the trimmed V and J ends, which lost 7 bases and 0 bases, there was a span of 14 bases. CDR3 residues: CASTGPGSTDTQYF. The CDR3 region has the DNA TGTGCCTCGACGGGACCCGGGAGCACAGATACGCAGTATTTT.

The V call is TRBV5-1, the J call TRBJ2-3; D might be TRBD2 (5 bases). V dropped 4 bases and J dropped 14 bases, with 17 bases sitting between them. Germline V gene sequence: CDR1 SGHRS, CDR2 YFSETQ. The CDR3 consists of 12 residues. CDR3 protein: CASSPGLPRLYF. CDR3 nucleotides: TGCGCCAGCAGCCCAGGACTCCCGCGCCTGTATTTT.

CDR3 region: CASSLTGTYGYTF. The CDR3 DNA is TGTGCCAGCAGTTTAACCGGGACCTATGGCTACACCTTC. The gene calls are TRBV5-4 and TRBJ1-2; tentative D call: TRBD1 (5 bases). V was clipped by 5 bases and J by 4 bases, with 12 bases between them. Looked up from germline, CDR1 is SGHNT and CDR2 is YYREEE (reference sequence). This CDR3 is 13 amino acids long.

This chain links TRBV28 with TRBJ2-3; no firm D call. Germline assignment: CDR1 MDHEN and CDR2 SYDVKM. This CDR3 spans 16 amino acids. V lost 4 bases to trimming and J lost 0 bases, with 14 bases between them. This CDR3 is CASSSLFESSTDTQYF. CDR3 bases: TGTGCCAGCAGTTCCCTATTCGAGTCTAGCACAGATACGCAGTATTTT. The entire variable domain, with the rest obtained from reference TRBV28 and TRBJ2-3, is as follows: DVKVTQSSRYLVKRTGEKVFLECVQDMDHENMFWYRQDPGLGLRLIYFSYDVKMKEKGDIPEGYSVSREKKERFSLILESASTNQTSMYLCASSSLFESSTDTQYFGPGTRLTVL.